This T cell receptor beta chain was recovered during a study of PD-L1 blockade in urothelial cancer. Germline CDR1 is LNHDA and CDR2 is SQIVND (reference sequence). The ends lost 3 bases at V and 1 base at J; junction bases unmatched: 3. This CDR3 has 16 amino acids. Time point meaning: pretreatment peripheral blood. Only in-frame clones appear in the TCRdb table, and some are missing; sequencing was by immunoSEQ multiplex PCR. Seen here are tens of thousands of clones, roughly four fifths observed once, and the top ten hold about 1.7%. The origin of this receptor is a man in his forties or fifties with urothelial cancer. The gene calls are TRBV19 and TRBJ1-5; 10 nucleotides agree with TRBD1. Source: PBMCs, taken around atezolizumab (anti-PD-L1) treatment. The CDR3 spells CASSILGQGSNQPQHF. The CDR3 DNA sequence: TGTGCCAGTAGTATCTTGGGACAGGGGAGCAATCAGCCCCAGCATTTT.